This section outlines one T cell receptor beta chain sequence together with its context. Original analysis: Amplification with reference gene primers provided the estimates of nucleated cell counts. TCRdb's copy holds only in-frame clones and misses some; the assay was immunoSEQ multiplex PCR. V, J and clone size derive from that table, while D and trimming were established from the DNA sequence. The sample holds approximately 250,000 clones; approximately 80% are singletons and the top ten take just under 6.5%. This record comes from a study of blood T cell repertoires in COVID-19. For the study at large: Acute-phase and convalescent COVID-19 samples originated in the United States, Italy and Spain. T cells, B-cell-depleted T cells, or PBMCs provided the cDNA or gDNA that served as material.

The CDR3 runs 15 residues. With 9 bases removed from V and 4 bases from J, the gap between germline ends came to 19 bases. Per germline, CDR1 LNHDA and CDR2 SQIVND (reference sequence). The chain joins TRBV19 to TRBJ2-1; D perhaps matches TRBD1 (7 bases). The sample comprised peripheral blood. The sequence derives from a woman aged 55-70 years with active or convalescent COVID-19. The CDR3 DNA reads as TGTGCCAGGAGCCTGAGGAGGGGGCATTACAATGAGCAGTTCTTC. Translated, it gives CARSLRRGHYNEQFF.